This TCR beta chain was recorded in a study of Graves' ophthalmopathy and Graves' hyperthyroidism. This clonotype was found many times. This CDR3 comprises 9 residues. Trimming pared 4 bases from V and 9 bases from J, leaving 4 bases between. The germline gives CDR1 SQVTM, CDR2 ANQGSEA. Uncontrolled infections, other autoimmune diseases, pregnancy or lactation barred patients from enrollment. A volume of approximately 9.2 ml of fresh peripheral blood supplied the PBMCs. Amplification of TCR beta CDR3 regions used RNA transcripts. Following a first-round RT-PCR that used HTBI primers, a second-round multiplex PCR was carried out. TCRdb used MiXCR to reprocess the multiplex PCR reads, holding one entry per CDR3 protein. The data show roughly 500,000 distinct CDR3 sequences, with about 15% seen just once and roughly 9.8% held by the top ten.

The sequenced material came from blood. The sequence derives from a woman under 40 with Graves' ophthalmopathy. The chain employs TRBV29-1 and TRBJ1-5; D is unclear. Here the CDR3 reads CSVGWPQHF. The CDR3 nucleotides are TGCAGCGTTGGATGGCCCCAGCATTTT. Full variable domain (missing parts from reference TRBV29-1 and TRBJ1-5): SAVISQKPSRDICQRGTSLTIQCQVDSQVTMMFWYRQQPGQSLTLIATANQGSEATYESGFVIDKFPISRPNLTFSTLTVSNMSPEDSSIYLCSVGWPQHFGDGTRLSIL.